The rows below give T cell receptor beta chains drawn from one sample of a study of tumor-infiltrating lymphocytes in primary liver carcinoma. One entry per CDR3 protein, called by TCRdb with MiXCR from the multiplex PCR reads. The sample lists 90,000 to 150,000 distinct CDR3 sequences; roughly 69% were seen once. What was sequenced was liver tumor tissue from sampling region 1. These receptors came from a woman in her fifties or sixties with primary liver carcinoma and hepatitis B virus infection. Each CDR3 is given with its conserved first and last residue. The D gene is left open where the match is weak. Expanded clones get a size class; other rows say once, few or many, or leave the size out.

>TRBJ2-5|TRBV11-2|.|.
CASRPNFAGTQYF
TGTGCCAGCAGACCCAATTTTGCAGGGACCCAGTACTTC
>TRBJ1-1|TRBV11-1|.|.
CVSSLRVMAEAFF
TGTGTCAGCAGCCTACGGGTAATGGCTGAAGCTTTCTTT
>TRBJ1-3|TRBV5-1|.|.
CTSSSEPGNTIYF
TGCACCAGCAGCTCAGAGCCTGGAAACACCATATATTTC
>TRBJ2-3|TRBV5-1|TRBD2|.
CASSPGGGGYTQYF
TGCGCCAGCAGCCCCGGAGGCGGGGGATATACGCAGTATTTT
>TRBJ2-7|TRBV4-1|.|.
CASSQGPGLLAYEQYF
TGCGCCAGCAGCCAAGGTCCGGGACTTCTTGCCTACGAGCAGTACTTC
>TRBJ2-7|TRBV5-5|TRBD2|many
CASSLEGSSGIYEQYF
TGTGCCAGCAGCTTGGAGGGGTCTAGCGGGATCTACGAGCAGTACTTC
>TRBJ2-7|TRBV12-3/TRBV12-4|.|many
CASSLVVGYEQYF
TGTGCCAGCAGTTTAGTTGTAGGGTACGAGCAGTACTTC
>TRBJ2-1|TRBV11-2|TRBD2|.
CASSWTSAEQFF
TGTGCCAGCAGCTGGACTAGCGCAGAGCAGTTCTTC
>TRBJ1-4|TRBV5-4|TRBD1|many
CASSRGQGTGNEKLFF
TGTGCCAGCAGCCGGGGACAGGGCACTGGTAATGAAAAACTGTTTTTT
>TRBJ2-1|TRBV15|.|few
CATSSIETSLHEQFF
TGTGCCACCAGCTCCATAGAAACTAGTCTCCATGAGCAGTTCTTC
>TRBJ2-7|TRBV7-9|TRBD1|medium-sized
CASSPWDQGADYEQYF
TGTGCCAGCAGCCCCTGGGATCAGGGGGCGGACTACGAGCAGTACTTC
>TRBJ2-5|TRBV11-3|.|once
CTSCLERGREETQYF
TGTACCAGCTGCTTAGAACGGGGGAGAGAGGAGACCCAGTACTTC
>TRBJ2-1|TRBV6-5|.|.
CASSSHGLDSSLFF
TGTGCCAGCAGTTCCCACGGGCTAGATAGCTCCCTGTTCTTC
>TRBJ2-7|TRBV5-1|.|once
CASSLEASGPGGQYF
TGCGCCAGCAGCTTGGAGGCTAGTGGGCCTGGCGGGCAGTACTTC
>TRBJ2-1|TRBV11-2|.|.
CVSSLGPGSAPNEQFF
TGTGTCAGCAGCTTAGGACCCGGGAGTGCTCCCAATGAGCAGTTCTTC
>TRBJ2-7|TRBV10-3|TRBD2|many
CASRRTSGSYEQYF
TGTGCCTCGAGGAGGACTAGCGGGAGCTACGAGCAGTACTTC
>TRBJ2-5|TRBV11-2|TRBD2|.
CASSFPVAGRYQETQYF
TGTGCCAGCAGCTTTCCCGTAGCGGGCAGGTACCAAGAGACCCAATACTTC
>TRBJ2-7|TRBV11-2|TRBD1|.
CASSLKGQGRYEQYF
TGTGCCAGCAGCTTAAAGGGACAGGGGCGATACGAGCAGTACTTC
>TRBJ2-5|TRBV28|TRBD2|.
CASSLRYGREMETQYF
TGTGCCAGCAGTTTAAGATACGGGCGGGAGATGGAGACCCAGTACTTC
>TRBJ1-1|TRBV7-9|.|few
CASSRGRNTEAFF
TGTGCCAGCAGTCGAGGGCGGAACACTGAAGCTTTCTTT
>TRBJ2-5|TRBV12-3/TRBV12-4|.|.
CASSLGGHETQYF
TGCGCCAGCAGTTTAGGGGGACATGAGACCCAGTACTTC
>TRBJ2-6|TRBV28|TRBD1|.
CASRDRGSGANVLTF
TGTGCCAGCAGGGACAGGGGATCTGGGGCCAACGTCCTGACTTTC
>TRBJ1-2|TRBV29-1|.|many
CSVEPGGNGYTF
TGCAGCGTTGAACCGGGAGGGAATGGCTACACCTTC
>TRBJ2-5|TRBV6-6|.|.
CASSYRGSHQETQCF
TGTGCCAGCAGTTACAGGGGAAGCCACCAAGAGACCCAGTGCTTT
>TRBJ2-5|TRBV29-1|.|many
CSVAADGTGGETQYF
TGCAGCGTTGCGGCCGATGGGACTGGAGGGGAGACCCAGTACTTC
>TRBJ1-5|TRBV28|TRBD1|few
CAMQGAGGNQPQHF
TGTGCCATGCAGGGGGCAGGGGGCAATCAGCCCCAGCATTTT
>TRBJ2-3|TRBV11-2|.|.
CASNLVGRHTDTQYF
TGTGCCAGCAACTTAGTGGGACGCCACACAGATACGCAGTATTTT
>TRBJ2-3|TRBV11-2|TRBD2|.
CASPGRASGSTDTQYF
TGTGCCAGCCCAGGCCGGGCTAGCGGAAGCACAGATACGCAGTATTTT
>TRBJ2-7|TRBV20-1|TRBD2|few
CSARGLAGVEQYF
TGCAGTGCCAGAGGGCTAGCGGGAGTCGAGCAGTACTTC
>TRBJ2-5|TRBV29-1|TRBD1|.
CNVEPGRGRQETQYF
TGCAACGTTGAACCGGGCAGGGGGCGGCAAGAGACCCAGTACTTC